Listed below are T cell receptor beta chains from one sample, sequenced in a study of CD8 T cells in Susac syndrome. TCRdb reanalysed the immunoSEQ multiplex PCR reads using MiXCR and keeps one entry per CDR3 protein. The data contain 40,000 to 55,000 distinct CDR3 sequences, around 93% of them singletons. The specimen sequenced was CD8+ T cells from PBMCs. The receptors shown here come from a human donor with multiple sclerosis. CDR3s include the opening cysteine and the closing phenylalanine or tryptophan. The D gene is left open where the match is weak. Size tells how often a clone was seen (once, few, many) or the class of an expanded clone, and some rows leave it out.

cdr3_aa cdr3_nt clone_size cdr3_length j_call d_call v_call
CASSDPGAVNIQYF TGTGCCAGCAGTGATCCGGGGGCTGTAAACATTCAGTACTTC NA 14 TRBJ2-4 NA TRBV2
CASSQDWGTGNTIYF TGCGCCAGCAGCCAAGATTGGGGGACTGGAAACACCATATATTTT NA 15 TRBJ1-3 NA TRBV4-3
CAGQLGQGNSPLHF TGTGCCGGTCAACTCGGACAGGGCAATTCACCCCTCCACTTT NA 14 TRBJ1-6 TRBD1 TRBV12-3/TRBV12-4
CASSFRNSPLHF TGTGCCAGCAGCTTTCGTAATTCACCCCTCCACTTT NA 12 TRBJ1-6 NA TRBV7-2
CASSEDRNSYEQYF TGTGCCAGCAGCGAGGACAGGAACTCCTACGAGCAGTACTTC NA 14 TRBJ2-7 TRBD1 TRBV7-6
CASGPGLADNEQFF TGTGCCAGCGGACCGGGACTAGCGGACAATGAGCAGTTCTTC NA 14 TRBJ2-1 TRBD2 TRBV6-2/TRBV6-3
CASSIWITDTQYF TGTGCCAGTAGTATCTGGATAACAGATACGCAGTATTTT NA 13 TRBJ2-3 NA TRBV19
CASSQFRGPNQPQHF TGCGCCAGCAGCCAATTCAGGGGGCCTAATCAGCCCCAGCATTTT few 15 TRBJ1-5 TRBD1 TRBV4-3
CASSLSTYEQYF TGTGCCAGCAGCCTTTCAACCTACGAGCAGTACTTC NA 12 TRBJ2-7 NA TRBV7-9
CSVAKETQYF TGCAGCGTAGCGAAAGAGACCCAGTACTTC once 10 TRBJ2-5 NA TRBV29-1
CASSFNGDEAFF TGCGCCAGCAGCTTTAACGGGGATGAAGCTTTCTTT NA 12 TRBJ1-1 NA TRBV5-1
CASRMGGVDKNIQYF TGTGCCTCCAGGATGGGAGGGGTAGACAAAAACATTCAGTACTTC NA 15 TRBJ2-4 TRBD2 TRBV12-3/TRBV12-4
CASSLVGGPGELFF TGCGCCAGCAGCTTGGTCGGTGGGCCCGGGGAGCTGTTTTTT NA 14 TRBJ2-2 NA TRBV5-1
CATSRELDRYEQYF TGTGCCACCAGCCGCGAATTGGACCGCTACGAGCAGTACTTC NA 14 TRBJ2-7 NA TRBV15
CASSYMGGQPQHF TGTGCCAGCAGTTACATGGGGGGGCAGCCCCAGCATTTT NA 13 TRBJ1-5 NA TRBV6-2/TRBV6-3
CASSFEQGRSVTLHF TGTGCCAGCAGCTTTGAACAGGGCCGATCGGTTACCCTCCACTTT NA 15 TRBJ1-6 NA TRBV5-4
CASSFSSANTGELFF TGTGCCAGCAGTTTTTCCAGCGCGAACACCGGGGAGCTGTTTTTT NA 15 TRBJ2-2 NA TRBV28
CASSLRVNQETQYF TGTGCCAGCAGCTTACGGGTAAACCAAGAGACCCAGTACTTC NA 14 TRBJ2-5 NA TRBV7-9
CASSLVEGGPTSYNEQFF TGCGCCAGCAGCTTGGTCGAGGGGGGGCCAACGTCCTACAATGAGCAGTTCTTC NA 18 TRBJ2-1 NA TRBV5-1
CASSAPGETGELFF TGTGCCAGCAGTGCTCCAGGGGAAACCGGGGAGCTGTTTTTT once 14 TRBJ2-2 NA TRBV12-3/TRBV12-4
CASSPDGGSYNEQFF TGTGCCAGCAGTCCCGACGGGGGTTCCTACAATGAGCAGTTCTTC NA 15 TRBJ2-1 NA TRBV27
CASSGGVGGYYGYTF TGTGCCAGCAGTGGAGGAGTGGGGGGCTACTATGGCTACACCTTC NA 15 TRBJ1-2 NA TRBV9
CASSLRGWGYEQYF TGTGCCAGCAGCTTACGGGGGTGGGGCTACGAGCAGTACTTC NA 14 TRBJ2-7 NA TRBV7-9
CAIRGDRGVETQYF TGTGCCATCAGAGGGGACAGGGGTGTGGAGACCCAGTACTTC NA 14 TRBJ2-5 TRBD1 TRBV10-3
CASSFAGAYGYTF TGTGCCAGCAGCTTCGCAGGGGCCTATGGCTACACCTTC few 13 TRBJ1-2 NA TRBV5-4
CAWSVVRRTDTQYF TGTGCCTGGAGTGTTGTTAGGCGTACAGATACGCAGTATTTT NA 14 TRBJ2-3 NA TRBV30
CAWSPQDRIFVYGYTF TGTGCCTGGAGTCCTCAGGACAGGATATTTGTCTATGGCTACACCTTC NA 16 TRBJ1-2 TRBD1 TRBV30
CSVENTEAFF TGCAGCGTGGAAAACACTGAAGCTTTCTTT once 10 TRBJ1-1 NA TRBV29-1